The 9 T cell receptor beta chains in this list originate from one sample, sequenced in a study of cytomegalovirus exposure and HLA in healthy donors. PCR employed 60 Vbeta and 13 Jbeta primers. TCRdb keeps only in-frame clones here, not all; method: immunoSEQ multiplex PCR. Among under 150,000 clones listed, approximately 82% were seen once. Sequencing input: PBMCs. Source of these receptors: a boy younger than 10 in good health and CMV-seronegative.

This clone was detected once. This chain uses TRBV30 with TRBJ2-7, with D perhaps TRBD2 (6 bases). This CDR3 has 14 amino acids. V shed 2 bases and J shed 4 bases, with 15 bases lying between them. CDR1 GTSNPN and CDR2 SVGIG come from the germline V gene (reference sequence). CDR3 DNA sequence: TGTGCCTGGAGTAAAGACACGGGGGTTTACGAGCAGTACTTC. It is translated as CAWSKDTGVYEQYF.

The chain carries TRBV20-1 and TRBJ1-6; D remains ambiguous. Germline V lookup: CDR1 DFQATT, CDR2 SNEGSKA (reference sequence). CDR3 length: 11 amino acids. The germline V and J ends were trimmed by 8 bases and 10 bases, with 12 bases remaining between them. The DNA of the CDR3 is TGCAGTCTCGGAGGAGGCTCACCCCTCCACTTT. Its protein is CSLGGGSPLHF.

In the case of this clone: The same CDR3 can be traced to other DNA sequences in this sample. The CDR3 sequence is CASSFGTGGNGYTF. DNA of the CDR3: TGTGCCAGCAGCTTCGGGACAGGGGGCAATGGCTACACCTTC. J is TRBJ1-2 and V is TRBV5-6, with TRBD1 matching over 12 bases. The length of the CDR3 is 14 residues. V lost 2 bases, J lost 6 bases, and 2 bases stayed unmatched. Germline V CDR1 and CDR2: SGHDT, YYEEEE.

This clone was seen only a few times. The chain is built from TRBV5-1 and TRBJ2-5, with 8 bases aligning to TRBD2. The germline V gene has CDR1 SGHRS and CDR2 YFSETQ. V shed 4 bases, J shed 3 bases, and the junction held 8 bases outside the gene matches. The CDR3 length is 15 residues. This chain's CDR3 is CASSVSGGVEETQYF. The CDR3 coding sequence is TGCGCCAGCAGCGTGAGCGGGGGAGTTGAAGAGACCCAGTACTTC.

With regard to this clone: The germline gene is not matched at one end of the junction; a read error may be the cause. The chain recombines TRBV7-7 with TRBJ2-1; a weak D match, TRBD2 (6 bases). Germline assignment: CDR1 SSHAT and CDR2 FNYEAQ (reference sequence). The CDR3 covers 15 residues. CDR3 coding DNA: TGTGCTAGCAGCCAAGGGAGGAGTTCCTACAATGAGCAGTTCTTC. Translated, it gives CASSQGRSSYNEQFF.

The V call is TRBV30, the J call TRBJ1-2; D remains unclear. Trimming pared 4 bases from V and 6 bases from J, leaving 9 bases between. The CDR3 covers 11 residues. CDR1 is GTSNPN, CDR2 SVGIG, per germline (reference sequence). CDR3 in amino acids: CAWTDGDGYTF. The CDR3 coding sequence is TGTGCCTGGACGGACGGGGATGGCTACACCTTC.

The rearrangement uses TRBV6-5 and TRBJ1-2, with D possibly TRBD1 on 6 matching bases. The V gene's germline CDR1 is MNHEY and CDR2 SVGAGI. The V end was cut by 0 bases, the J end by 4 bases, with 12 bases between. The CDR3 is 15 residues long. The CDR3 nucleotides read TGTGCCAGCAGTTACTCGAAATTACAGGGCTATGGCTACACCTTC. Its protein is CASSYSKLQGYGYTF.

On this clone: Other DNA sequences in this specimen translate into the identical CDR3. The CDR3 nucleotides read TGTGCCAGCAGTGACTCGGGGGGGGGCACAGATACGCAGTATTTT. It yields the protein CASSDSGGGTDTQYF. The V gene is TRBV6-4, the J gene TRBJ2-3; 7 bases are shared with TRBD2. With V trimmed by 0 bases and J by 1 base, 1 base remained unmatched. The CDR3 runs 15 residues. Per the germline V gene, CDR1 is MRHNA and CDR2 is SNTAGT.

The chain combines TRBV30 with TRBJ1-1, with D maybe TRBD1 (6 bases). Germline-derived CDR1 and CDR2 are GTSNPN and SVGIG (reference sequence). The CDR3 runs to 15 residues. V was pared by 2 bases and J by 2 bases, with 15 bases between. The CDR3 loop reads CAWSRTGGINTEAFF. In nucleotides, the CDR3 is TGTGCCTGGAGTCGCACGGGGGGCATAAACACTGAAGCTTTCTTT. Full variable domain (outside the CDR3, taken from reference TRBV30 and TRBJ1-1): SQTIHQWPATLVQPVGSPLSLECTVEGTSNPNLYWYRQAAGRGLQLLFYSVGIGQISSEVPQNLSASRPQDRQFILSSKKLLLSDSGFYLCAWSRTGGINTEAFFGQGTRLTVV.